The 13 T cell receptor beta chains presented below share a single source sample, sequenced in a study of graft-versus-host responses after intestinal transplantation. The table came from immunoSEQ multiplex PCR; TCRdb's copy has only in-frame clones and leaves some out. Of around 30,000 clones detected, approximately 93% appear once; the ten largest clones hold 0.7% to 0.85%. Sequencing was performed on PBMCs, taken just over 65 days after intestinal transplant. These receptors all stem from a human patient who received an intestinal transplant, so some T cells may come from the graft donor.

The genes are TRBV7-6 and TRBJ2-1; TRBD2 agrees at 12 bases. CDR3 length equals 15 residues. Germline-derived CDR1 and CDR2 are SGHVS and FNYEAQ. J was trimmed by 7 bases and V by 5 bases; bases with no gene match: 6. CDR3 coding DNA: TGTGCCAGCAGCGGCCTAGCGGGGGGGCCTAATGAGCAGTTCTTC. It is translated as CASSGLAGGPNEQFF.

The rearrangement uses TRBV7-9 and TRBJ2-6, with D perhaps TRBD1 (6 bases). The CDR3 extends over 18 amino acids. V lost 1 base and J lost 4, with 17 bases in between. Germline lookup yields CDR1 SEHNR and CDR2 FQNEAQ (reference sequence). The CDR3 protein is CASSLVPTQGAGANVLTF. Here the CDR3 DNA reads TGTGCCAGCAGCTTAGTCCCTACACAGGGTGCGGGGGCCAACGTCCTGACTTTC.

The chain couples TRBV10-2 to TRBJ2-1; TRBD2 matches at 8 bases. The V and J ends lost 8 bases and 8 bases, in that order; junction bases with no gene match: 14. The V gene's germline CDR1 is WSHSY and CDR2 SAAADI. CDR3 length equals 15 residues. In nucleotides, the CDR3 is TGCGCCAGCGACCCGGGGCTAGCGGGTTATCATGAGCAGTTCTTC. This encodes CASDPGLAGYHEQFF.

The chain uses TRBV6-1 and TRBJ2-7; 10 positions match TRBD1. Germline trimming cut 3 bases from V and 2 bases from J; bases unmatched to any gene: 10. This CDR3 has 17 residues. CDR1 and CDR2 (germline): MNHNS, SASEGT. This chain's CDR3 is CASSDSFLGQGAYEQYF. The CDR3 region has the DNA TGTGCCAGCAGTGATTCGTTCCTTGGACAGGGGGCCTACGAGCAGTACTTC.

This clone was observed a few times. The chain links TRBV4-3 to TRBJ2-3, with D perhaps matching TRBD1 or TRBD2 (6 bases each). Germline V gene sequence: CDR1 LGHNA, CDR2 YSLEER. V was pared by 4 bases and J by 2 bases, with 19 bases between. The CDR3 covers 17 residues. DNA for the CDR3: TGCGCCAGCAGCCCATACCGGGGGCAGACTCCCACAGATACGCAGTATTTT. It yields the protein CASSPYRGQTPTDTQYF.

The chain recombines TRBV11-1 with TRBJ2-5, with D possibly TRBD1 on 6 matching bases. CDR1 and CDR2 from the germline V gene are SGHAT and FQDESV (reference sequence). The CDR3 consists of 14 residues. The germline V and J ends were trimmed by 1 base and 8 bases, with 14 bases remaining between them. The CDR3 protein is CASSLGGQAQTQYF. For the CDR3, the DNA is TGTGCCAGCAGCTTAGGGGGGCAGGCCCAAACCCAGTACTTC.

The rearrangement links TRBV5-6 to TRBJ2-5, with TRBD2 identical over 8 bases. The V gene's germline CDR1 is SGHDT and CDR2 YYEEEE. The CDR3 runs 16 residues. V trimming: 0 bases; J trimming: 5 bases; junction bases outside the gene matches: 9. The CDR3, as DNA: TGTGCCAGCAGCTTGGTCCGCGCTAGCGGGCAGGAGACCCAGTACTTC. Amino acids: CASSLVRASGQETQYF. Looking up the rest from reference TRBV5-6 and TRBJ2-5 gives the full variable domain: DAGVTQSPTHLIKTRGQQVTLRCSPKSGHDTVSWYQQALGQGPQFIFQYYEEEERQRGNFPDRFSGHQFPNYSSELNVNALLLGDSALYLCASSLVRASGQETQYFGPGTRLLVL.

The rearrangement uses TRBV11-3 and TRBJ2-7, with a weak D call TRBD1 (5 bases). The CDR3 consists of 12 residues. The V gene's germline CDR1 is SGHNT and CDR2 YENEEA. Trimming shortened V by 4 bases and J by 5 bases, and 9 bases separated the two germline ends. CDR3 DNA sequence: TGTGCCAGCAGCTGGGGCCGGGACGAGCAGTACTTC. Its translation: CASSWGRDEQYF.

This chain uses TRBV5-8 with TRBJ2-1; tentative D call: TRBD1 (5 bases). This CDR3 is built from 15 residues. Germline-derived CDR1 and CDR2 are SGHTS and YDEGEE. V was shortened by 1 base and J by 6 bases, with 14 bases between the two germline ends. The CDR3 spells CASSLPGIKPNEQFF. The CDR3 DNA reads as TGTGCCAGCAGCTTGCCAGGGATCAAGCCCAATGAGCAGTTCTTC.

The chain links TRBV19 to TRBJ2-1, with unresolved D. The V gene's germline CDR1 is LNHDA and CDR2 SQIVND (reference sequence). V lost 0 bases, J lost 0 bases, and 3 bases lay in between. The CDR3 sequence is 14 residues long. The CDR3 loop is CASSIDVSYNEQFF. CDR3 nucleotide sequence: TGTGCCAGTAGTATAGACGTCTCCTACAATGAGCAGTTCTTC.

The chain uses TRBV29-1 and TRBJ2-3, with a possible D match to TRBD1 (5 bases). CDR1 is SQVTM, CDR2 ANQGSEA, per germline. Trimming cost V 6 bases and J 0 bases, with 22 bases left between them. CDR3 length: 17 residues. The CDR3: CSVRDRSALVSTDTQYF. The DNA of the CDR3 is TGCAGCGTGAGAGACAGATCAGCTCTCGTTAGCACAGATACGCAGTATTTT.

V gene TRBV9 combines with J gene TRBJ1-1, with D hard to call. The V end lost 0 bases, the J end lost 0 bases, and 9 bases lay between the germline ends. CDR1 is SGDLS, CDR2 YYNGEE, per germline. There are 15 residues in the CDR3. CDR3 nucleotide sequence: TGTGCCAGCAGCGTAGGGGCTGGCATGAACACTGAAGCTTTCTTT. Amino acid sequence: CASSVGAGMNTEAFF. Complete variable domain (other parts from reference TRBV9 and TRBJ1-1): DSGVTQTPKHLITATGQRVTLRCSPRSGDLSVYWYQQSLDQGLQFLIQYYNGEERAKGNILERFSAQQFPDLHSELNLSSLELGDSALYFCASSVGAGMNTEAFFGQGTRLTVV.

V usage is TRBV5-6 and J usage is TRBJ1-4; no reliable D call. The CDR3 covers 17 residues. Germline V lookup: CDR1 SGHDT, CDR2 YYEEEE. V was trimmed by 4 bases and J by 8 bases, leaving 24 bases between them. CDR3 nucleotide sequence: TGTGCCAGCAGCCCGAACCTTCGGCCAGATGCCGGCGAAAAACTGTTTTTT. Translated: CASSPNLRPDAGEKLFF.